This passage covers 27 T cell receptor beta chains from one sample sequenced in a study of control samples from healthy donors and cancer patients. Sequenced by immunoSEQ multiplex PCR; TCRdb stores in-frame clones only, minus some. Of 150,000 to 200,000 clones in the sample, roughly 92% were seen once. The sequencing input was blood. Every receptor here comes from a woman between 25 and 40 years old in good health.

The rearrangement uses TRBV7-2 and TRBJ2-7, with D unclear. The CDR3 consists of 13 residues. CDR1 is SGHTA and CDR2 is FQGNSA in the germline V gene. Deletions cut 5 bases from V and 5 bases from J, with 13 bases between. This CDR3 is CASSPGRIHEQYF. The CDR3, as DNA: TGTGCCAGCAGCCCGGGCAGGATCCACGAGCAGTACTTC.

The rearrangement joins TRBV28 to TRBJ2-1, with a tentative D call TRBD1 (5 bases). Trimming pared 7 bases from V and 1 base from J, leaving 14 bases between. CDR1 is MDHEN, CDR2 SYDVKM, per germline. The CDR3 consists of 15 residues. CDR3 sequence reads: CASTLGQGSYNEQFF. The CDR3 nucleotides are TGTGCCAGCACCCTAGGGCAGGGATCCTACAATGAGCAGTTCTTC.

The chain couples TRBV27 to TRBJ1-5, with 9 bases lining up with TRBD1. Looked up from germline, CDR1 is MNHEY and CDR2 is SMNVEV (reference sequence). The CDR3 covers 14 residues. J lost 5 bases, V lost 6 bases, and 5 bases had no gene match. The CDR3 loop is CASSAGTGYQPQHF. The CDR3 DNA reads TGTGCCAGCAGCGCCGGGACAGGGTATCAGCCCCAGCATTTT.

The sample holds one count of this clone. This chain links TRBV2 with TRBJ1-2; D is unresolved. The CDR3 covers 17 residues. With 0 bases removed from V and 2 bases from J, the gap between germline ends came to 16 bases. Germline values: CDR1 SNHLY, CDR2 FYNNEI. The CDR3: CASSEALGRATNYGYTF. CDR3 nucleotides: TGTGCCAGCAGTGAAGCGCTCGGACGCGCAACCAACTATGGCTACACCTTC.

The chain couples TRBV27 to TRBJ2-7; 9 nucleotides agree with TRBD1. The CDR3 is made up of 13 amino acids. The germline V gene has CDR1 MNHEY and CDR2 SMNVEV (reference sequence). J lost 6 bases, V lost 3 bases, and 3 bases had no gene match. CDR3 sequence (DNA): TGTGCCAGCAGTTTGGGACAGGGTGGCGAGCAGTACTTC. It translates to CASSLGQGGEQYF.

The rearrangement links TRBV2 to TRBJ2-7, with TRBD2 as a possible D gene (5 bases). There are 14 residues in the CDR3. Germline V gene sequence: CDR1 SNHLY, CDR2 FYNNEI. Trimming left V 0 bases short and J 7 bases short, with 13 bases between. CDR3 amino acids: CASSEALERLEQYF. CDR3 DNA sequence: TGTGCCAGCAGTGAAGCGCTTGAGCGGTTAGAGCAGTACTTC.

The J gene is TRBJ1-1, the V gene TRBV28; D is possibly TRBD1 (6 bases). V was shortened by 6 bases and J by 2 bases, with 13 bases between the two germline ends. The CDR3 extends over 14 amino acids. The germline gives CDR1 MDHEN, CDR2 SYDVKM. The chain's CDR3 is CASRITGINTEAFF. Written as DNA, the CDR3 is TGTGCCAGCAGAATAACAGGGATCAACACTGAAGCTTTCTTT.

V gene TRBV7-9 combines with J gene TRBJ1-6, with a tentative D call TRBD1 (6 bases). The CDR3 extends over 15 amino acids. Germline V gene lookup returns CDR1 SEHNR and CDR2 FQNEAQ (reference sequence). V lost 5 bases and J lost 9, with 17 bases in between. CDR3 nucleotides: TGTGCCAGCAGCCCTGGGGGGCAGGGGAGTTCACCCCTCCACTTT. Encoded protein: CASSPGGQGSSPLHF.

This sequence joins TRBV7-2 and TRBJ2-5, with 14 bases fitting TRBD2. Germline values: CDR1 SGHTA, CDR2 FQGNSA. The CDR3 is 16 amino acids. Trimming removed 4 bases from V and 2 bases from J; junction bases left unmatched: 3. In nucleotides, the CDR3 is TGTGCCAGCAGCTCCCGACTAGCGGGAGGGCAAGAGACCCAGTACTTC. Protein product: CASSSRLAGGQETQYF.

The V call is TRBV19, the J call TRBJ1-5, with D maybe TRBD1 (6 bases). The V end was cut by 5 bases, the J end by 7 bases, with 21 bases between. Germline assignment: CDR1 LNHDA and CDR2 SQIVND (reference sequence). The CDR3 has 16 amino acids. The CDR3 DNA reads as TGTGCCAGTAGTGCGGCAGCAAACGGGGGCGGGCAGCCCCAGCATTTT. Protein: CASSAAANGGGQPQHF.

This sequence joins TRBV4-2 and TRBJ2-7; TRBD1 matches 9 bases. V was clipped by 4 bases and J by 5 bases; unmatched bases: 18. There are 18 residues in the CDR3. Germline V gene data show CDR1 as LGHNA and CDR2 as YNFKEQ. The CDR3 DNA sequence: TGTGCCAGCAGCCCATCATCTCCGGGGGACAGGGTAAGCGACGAGCAGTACTTC. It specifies CASSPSSPGDRVSDEQYF.

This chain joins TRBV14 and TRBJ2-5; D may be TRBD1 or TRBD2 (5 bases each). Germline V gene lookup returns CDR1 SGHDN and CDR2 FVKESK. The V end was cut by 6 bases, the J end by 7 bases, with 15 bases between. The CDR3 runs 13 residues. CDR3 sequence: CASRGTAATTQYF. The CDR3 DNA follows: TGTGCCAGCAGGGGGACGGCCGCGACGACCCAGTACTTC.

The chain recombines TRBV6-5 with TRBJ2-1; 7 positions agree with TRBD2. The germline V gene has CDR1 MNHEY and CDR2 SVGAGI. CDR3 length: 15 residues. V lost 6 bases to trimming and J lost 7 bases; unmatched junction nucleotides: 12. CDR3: CASRTGEAGVNEQFF. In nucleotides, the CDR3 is TGTGCCAGCAGAACAGGCGAGGCGGGGGTTAATGAGCAGTTCTTC.

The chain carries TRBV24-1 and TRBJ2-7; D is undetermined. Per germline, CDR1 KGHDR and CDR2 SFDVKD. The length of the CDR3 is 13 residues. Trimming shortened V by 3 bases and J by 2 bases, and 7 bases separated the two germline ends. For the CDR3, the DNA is TGTGCCACCAGTGATGGCGCTACCTACGAGCAGTACTTC. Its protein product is CATSDGATYEQYF.

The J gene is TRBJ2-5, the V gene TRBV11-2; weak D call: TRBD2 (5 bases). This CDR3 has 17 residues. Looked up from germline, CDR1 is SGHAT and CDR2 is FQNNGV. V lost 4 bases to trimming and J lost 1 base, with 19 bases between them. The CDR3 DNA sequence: TGTGCCAGCAGCTACCATTTAGCGACGGGGAGCCAAGAGACCCAGTACTTC. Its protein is CASSYHLATGSQETQYF.

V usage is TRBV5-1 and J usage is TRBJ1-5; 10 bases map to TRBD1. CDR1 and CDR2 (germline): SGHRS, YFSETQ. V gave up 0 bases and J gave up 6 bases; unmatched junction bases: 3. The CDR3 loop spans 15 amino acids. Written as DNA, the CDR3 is TGCGCCAGCAGCTTGGATGGGACAGGGGCTCAGCCCCAGCATTTT. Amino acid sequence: CASSLDGTGAQPQHF. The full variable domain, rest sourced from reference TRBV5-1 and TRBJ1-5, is KAGVTQTPRYLIKTRGQQVTLSCSPISGHRSVSWYQQTPGQGLQFLFEYFSETQRNKGNFPGRFSGRQFSNSRSEMNVSTLELGDSALYLCASSLDGTGAQPQHFGDGTRLSIL.

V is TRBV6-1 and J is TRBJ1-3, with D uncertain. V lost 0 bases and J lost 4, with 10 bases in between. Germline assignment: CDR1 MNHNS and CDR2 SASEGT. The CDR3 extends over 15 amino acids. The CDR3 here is CASSEAVGGGNTIYF. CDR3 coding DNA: TGTGCCAGCAGTGAAGCTGTAGGCGGAGGAAACACCATATATTTT.

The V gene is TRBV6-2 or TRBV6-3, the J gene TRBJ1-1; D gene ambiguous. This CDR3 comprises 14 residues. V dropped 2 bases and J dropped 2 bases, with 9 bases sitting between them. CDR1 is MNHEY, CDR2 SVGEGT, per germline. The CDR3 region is CASSYTGGNTEAFF. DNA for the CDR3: TGTGCCAGCAGTTACACGGGAGGAAACACTGAAGCTTTCTTT.

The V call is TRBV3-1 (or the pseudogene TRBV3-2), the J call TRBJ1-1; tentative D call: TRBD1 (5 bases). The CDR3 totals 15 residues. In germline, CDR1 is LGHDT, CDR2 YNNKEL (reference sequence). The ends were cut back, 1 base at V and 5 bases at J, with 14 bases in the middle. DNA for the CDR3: TGTGCCAGCAGCCAAGGCACCACGCCAGGGACTGAAGCTTTCTTT. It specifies CASSQGTTPGTEAFF.

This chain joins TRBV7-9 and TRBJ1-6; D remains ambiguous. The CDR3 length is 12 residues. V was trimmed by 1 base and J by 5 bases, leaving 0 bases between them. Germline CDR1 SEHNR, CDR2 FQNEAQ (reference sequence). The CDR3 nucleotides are TGTGCCAGCAGCTTAGATAATTCACCCCTCCACTTT. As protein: CASSLDNSPLHF.

The CDR3 coding sequence is TGTGCCAGCAGTTCGGGGGTGTTACCCCTCCACTTT. This encodes CASSSGVLPLHF. The chain has TRBV28 and TRBJ1-6; D might be TRBD1 (5 bases). Germline CDR1 MDHEN, CDR2 SYDVKM. This CDR3 comprises 12 residues. V was clipped by 4 bases and J by 12 bases, with 10 bases between them.

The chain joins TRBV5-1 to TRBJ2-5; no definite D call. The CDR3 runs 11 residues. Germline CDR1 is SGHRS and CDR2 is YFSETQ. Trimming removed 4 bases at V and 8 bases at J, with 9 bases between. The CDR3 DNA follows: TGCGCCAGCAGCCCTGAAACTACCCAGTACTTC. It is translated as CASSPETTQYF.

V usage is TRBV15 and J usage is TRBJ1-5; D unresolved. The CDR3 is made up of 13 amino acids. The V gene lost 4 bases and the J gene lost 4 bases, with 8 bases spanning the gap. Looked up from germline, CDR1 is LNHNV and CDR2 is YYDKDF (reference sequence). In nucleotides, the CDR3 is TGTGCCACCAGCATGGAACCGAATCAGCCCCAGCATTTT. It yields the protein CATSMEPNQPQHF.

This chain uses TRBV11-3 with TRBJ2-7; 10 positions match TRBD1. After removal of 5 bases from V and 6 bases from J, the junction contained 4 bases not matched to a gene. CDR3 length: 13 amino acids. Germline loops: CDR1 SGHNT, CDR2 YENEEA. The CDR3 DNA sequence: TGTGCCAGCAGCATCCGGACAGGGGGCGAGCAGTACTTC. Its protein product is CASSIRTGGEQYF.

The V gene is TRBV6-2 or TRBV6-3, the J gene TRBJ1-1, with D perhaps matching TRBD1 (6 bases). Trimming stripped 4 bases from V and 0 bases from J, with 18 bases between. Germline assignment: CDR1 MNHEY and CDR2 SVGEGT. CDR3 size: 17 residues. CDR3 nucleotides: TGTGCCAGCAGTTCAACCCTCGGGACACACATGAACACTGAAGCTTTCTTT. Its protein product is CASSSTLGTHMNTEAFF.

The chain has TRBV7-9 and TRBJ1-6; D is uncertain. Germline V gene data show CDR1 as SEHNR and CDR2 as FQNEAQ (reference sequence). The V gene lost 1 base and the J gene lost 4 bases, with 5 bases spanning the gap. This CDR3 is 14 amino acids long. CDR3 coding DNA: TGTGCCAGCAGCTTAGACAGTTATAATTCACCCCTCCACTTT. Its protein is CASSLDSYNSPLHF.

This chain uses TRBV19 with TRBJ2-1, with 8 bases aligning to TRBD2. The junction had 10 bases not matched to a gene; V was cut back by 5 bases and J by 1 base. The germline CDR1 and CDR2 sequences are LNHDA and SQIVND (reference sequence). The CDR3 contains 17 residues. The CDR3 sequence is CASSPKSGSISYNEQFF. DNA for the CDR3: TGTGCCAGTAGTCCTAAAAGCGGGAGTATTTCCTACAATGAGCAGTTCTTC.